Below, 9 T cell receptor beta chains from the same sample are listed, as sequenced in a study of blood T cell repertoires in COVID-19. This table comes from immunoSEQ multiplex PCR, and its TCRdb copy is limited to in-frame clones, with some not included. The data show about 370,000 clones, with 75% to 90% seen just once and approximately 1% held by the top ten. The sample was PBMCs or T cells enriched from blood (not recorded which). All receptors derive from a man between 18 and 35 years old who had recovered from COVID-19.

In its sample, this clone was seen a few times. The CDR3 region has the DNA TGTGCCAGCAGCTTAAGTCCGGGGGAAAAACTGTTTTTT. It yields the protein CASSLSPGEKLFF. This chain joins TRBV7-9 and TRBJ1-4; no clear D. The CDR3 spans 13 residues. Germline V gives CDR1 SEHNR, CDR2 FQNEAQ (reference sequence). The V end lost 2 bases, the J end lost 8 bases, and 9 bases lay between the germline ends.

The CDR3 DNA is TGTGCCAGCAGCTTAGGGACAGGGGGCTATGGCTACACCTTC. This gives the protein CASSLGTGGYGYTF. V gene TRBV7-2 combines with J gene TRBJ1-2; TRBD1 agrees at 10 bases. Germline-derived CDR1 and CDR2 are SGHTA and FQGNSA. The V segment lost 1 base and the J segment 4 bases; nucleotides outside the gene matches: 0. The CDR3 is made up of 14 amino acids.

This sequence joins TRBV5-1 and TRBJ1-4, with no clear D. Trimming shortened V by 4 bases and J by 5 bases, and 12 bases separated the two germline ends. CDR1 and CDR2 (germline): SGHRS, YFSETQ. The CDR3 runs 14 residues. The CDR3 loop reads CASSVGNLNEKLFF. The CDR3 DNA is TGCGCCAGCAGCGTCGGGAATCTCAATGAAAAACTGTTTTTT.

This chain joins TRBV5-4 and TRBJ1-1; a weak D match, TRBD1 (5 bases). Germline CDR1 SGHNT, CDR2 YYREEE (reference sequence). Trimming removed 0 bases from V and 5 bases from J, with 14 bases in between. The CDR3 extends over 15 amino acids. The chain's CDR3 is CASSLAYRQGTEAFF. DNA for the CDR3: TGTGCCAGCAGCTTGGCATACAGGCAAGGTACTGAAGCTTTCTTT.

The chain links TRBV7-3 to TRBJ1-2, with 10 bases aligning to TRBD1. CDR3 size: 16 residues. Trimming at V came to 4 bases and at J to 7 bases, leaving 12 bases not matched to a gene. Germline CDR1 SGHTA, CDR2 FQGTGA. The CDR3 loop reads CASSSNPGTGAGGYTF. The CDR3 nucleotides read TGTGCCAGCAGCTCAAACCCCGGGACAGGGGCTGGTGGCTACACCTTC.

The rearrangement joins TRBV2 to TRBJ2-1; 13 bases match TRBD2. The V segment lost 5 bases and the J segment 8 bases; nucleotides outside the gene matches: 6. The CDR3 has 15 amino acids. The germline V gene has CDR1 SNHLY and CDR2 FYNNEI. Written as DNA, the CDR3 is TGTGCCAGCAGTACCGGGACTAGCGGGACCCATGAGCAGTTCTTC. Translating it yields CASSTGTSGTHEQFF.

The rearrangement links TRBV3-1 (or the pseudogene TRBV3-2) to TRBJ1-5; weak D call: TRBD1 (5 bases). V gave up 3 bases and J gave up 7 bases, with 13 bases separating them. CDR3 length equals 14 residues. Germline CDR1 and CDR2: LGHDT and YNNKEL (reference sequence). The CDR3 nucleotides are TGTGCCAGCAGCCAGGTAAGGGGAGGACAGCCCCAGCATTTT. It codes for CASSQVRGGQPQHF.

Written as DNA, the CDR3 is TGTGCCAGCACCCGACAGGGGGCGCCCACTGAAGCTTTCTTT. Residues: CASTRQGAPTEAFF. The V gene is TRBV6-5, the J gene TRBJ1-1; TRBD1 aligns across 10 bases. The CDR3 length is 14 residues. V was pared by 7 bases and J by 4 bases, with 6 bases of the junction left unmatched. Per the germline V gene, CDR1 is MNHEY and CDR2 is SVGAGI.

This clone occurred a few times. The chain joins TRBV18 to TRBJ2-3; 12 bases fit TRBD2. Trimming cost V 5 bases and J 5 bases; bases outside gene matches: 5. This CDR3 is 15 amino acids long. CDR1 is KGHSH, CDR2 LQKENI, per germline. This CDR3 is CASSSTLAGGDTQYF. DNA of the CDR3: TGTGCCAGCTCATCTACACTAGCGGGGGGAGATACGCAGTATTTT.